The clone carrying this TCR beta chain was recorded once. What it recognizes is unknown. TCRdb re-analysed the 5' RACE reads in MiXCR, keeping a single row per CDR3 protein. The sample has approximately 6,000 distinct CDR3 sequences; under 75% are singletons. CDR1 and CDR2 from the germline V gene are KGHSH and LQKENI. V shed 3 bases and J shed 4 bases, with 15 bases lying between them. The CDR3 extends over 15 amino acids. Study-wide results and limits: Tumor-infiltrating Treg TCR alpha and beta sequences overlapped most with tumor naive CD4+ T cells, then blood naive.

The V gene is TRBV18, the J gene TRBJ1-2, with D unclear. The clonotype originates from a female donor with breast cancer. Source material: memory CD4+ T cells sorted from a lymph node. Subset described: memory CD4+ T cells, CD4+CD45RO+CD25-. CDR3 residues: CASSPRAEGAYGYTF. The CDR3 DNA reads as TGTGCCAGCTCACCTCGGGCAGAAGGAGCCTATGGCTACACCTTC.